This TCR beta chain came from a study of type 1 regulatory T cells. For the study at large: T-allo10 is a Tr1-enriched, alloantigen-specific CD4 T cell product made in vitro.

The length of the CDR3 is 18 residues. J was trimmed by 7 bases and V by 0 bases; bases with no gene match: 16. Germline V lookup: CDR1 LGHNA, CDR2 YSLEER. Of note for this clonotype: The antigen is undetermined.

TCRdb re-called the reads with MiXCR, one entry per CDR3 protein. This sample has about 68,000 distinct CDR3 sequences; about three fifths occur once, and the top ten carry 7% to 8.5%. T-allo10 cells from the graft donor were described as anergic, host-alloantigen-specific, and alloantigen-specific suppressors. The receptor comes from a human donor in good health. The sequenced sample consisted of cultured T cells, either the whole culture or a sorted T cell fraction (not recorded which). Documented subset: Tr1-enriched cell product generated in vitro against host alloantigens. The rearrangement uses TRBV4-3 and TRBJ2-7, with TRBD1 identical over 9 bases. The CDR3: CASSQEVLGVGTGKEQYF. The CDR3 DNA reads as TGCGCCAGCAGCCAAGAAGTTTTAGGGGTCGGGACAGGGAAAGAGCAGTACTTC.